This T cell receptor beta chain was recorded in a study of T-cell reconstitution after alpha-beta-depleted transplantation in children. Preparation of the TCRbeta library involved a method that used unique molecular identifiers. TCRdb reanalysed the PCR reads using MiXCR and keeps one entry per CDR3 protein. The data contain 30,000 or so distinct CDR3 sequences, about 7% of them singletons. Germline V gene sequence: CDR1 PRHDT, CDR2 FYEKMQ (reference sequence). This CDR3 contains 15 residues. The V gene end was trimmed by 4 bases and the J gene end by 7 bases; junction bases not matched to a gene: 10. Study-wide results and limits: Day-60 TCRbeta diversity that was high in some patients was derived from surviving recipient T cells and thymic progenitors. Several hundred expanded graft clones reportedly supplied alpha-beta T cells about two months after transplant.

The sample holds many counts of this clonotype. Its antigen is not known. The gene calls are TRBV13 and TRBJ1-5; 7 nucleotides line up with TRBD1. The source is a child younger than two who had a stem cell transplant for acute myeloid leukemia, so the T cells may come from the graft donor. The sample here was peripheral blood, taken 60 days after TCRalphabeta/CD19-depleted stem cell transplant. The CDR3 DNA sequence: TGTGCCAGCAGCTCGAACAGGGGAGCCAAACAGCCCCAGCATTTT. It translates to CASSSNRGAKQPQHF.